Listed here is a single T cell receptor (beta chain). These data originate in a study of patients and donors after allogeneic stem cell transplantation. Each CDR3 protein is one row after TCRdb ran MiXCR on the RT-PCR reads. The table includes approximately 200,000 distinct CDR3 sequences, over 30% detected once. Germline CDR1 and CDR2: WNHNN and SYGVQD (reference sequence). V lost 3 bases and J 1 base, leaving 16 bases between the germline ends. This CDR3 spans 17 amino acids. The sequenced sample consisted of blood, either unsorted or a sorted T cell fraction (not recorded which). This sequence originates from a human donor who was either an allogeneic HSCT recipient or a stem cell or donor lymphocyte infusion donor (not recorded which). It is not recorded whose cells these are; they may come from a transplant donor. V gene TRBV10-1 combines with J gene TRBJ1-3; D gene unclear. CDR3 residues: CASSEFRQVISGNTIYF. The CDR3 DNA reads as TGCGCCAGCAGTGAATTTCGCCAGGTTATTTCTGGAAACACCATATATTTT.